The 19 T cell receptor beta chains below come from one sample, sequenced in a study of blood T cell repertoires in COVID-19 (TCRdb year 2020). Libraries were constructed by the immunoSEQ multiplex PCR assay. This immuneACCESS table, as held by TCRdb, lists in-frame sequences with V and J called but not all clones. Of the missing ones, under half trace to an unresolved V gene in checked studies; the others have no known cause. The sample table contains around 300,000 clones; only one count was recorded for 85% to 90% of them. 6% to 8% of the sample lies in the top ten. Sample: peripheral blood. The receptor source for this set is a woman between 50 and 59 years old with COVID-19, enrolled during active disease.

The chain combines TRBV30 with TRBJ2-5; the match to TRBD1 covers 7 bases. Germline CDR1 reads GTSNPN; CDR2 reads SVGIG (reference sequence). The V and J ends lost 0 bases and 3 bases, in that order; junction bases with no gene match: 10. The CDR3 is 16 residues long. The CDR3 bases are TGTGCCTGGAGTGTCCCGGGACAGCCAAGAAAAGAGACCCAGTACTTC. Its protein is CAWSVPGQPRKETQYF. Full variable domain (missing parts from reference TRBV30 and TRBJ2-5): SQTIHQWPATLVQPVGSPLSLECTVEGTSNPNLYWYRQAAGRGLQLLFYSVGIGQISSEVPQNLSASRPQDRQFILSSKKLLLSDSGFYLCAWSVPGQPRKETQYFGPGTRLLVL.

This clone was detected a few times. The CDR3 is CASRGDYEQYF. DNA for the CDR3: TGCGCCAGCCGCGGGGACTACGAGCAGTACTTC. V is TRBV10-2 and J is TRBJ2-7, with D possibly TRBD2 on 6 matching bases. The CDR3 is 11 residues long. V was pared by 8 bases and J by 3 bases, with 8 bases between. The germline CDR1 and CDR2 sequences are WSHSY and SAAADI.

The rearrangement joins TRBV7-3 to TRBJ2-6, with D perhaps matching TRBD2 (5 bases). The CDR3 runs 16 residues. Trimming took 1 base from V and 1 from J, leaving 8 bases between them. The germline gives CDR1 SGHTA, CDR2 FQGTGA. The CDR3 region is CASSLNPGSGANVLTF. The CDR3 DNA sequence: TGTGCCAGCAGCTTAAATCCGGGGTCTGGGGCCAACGTCCTGACTTTC.

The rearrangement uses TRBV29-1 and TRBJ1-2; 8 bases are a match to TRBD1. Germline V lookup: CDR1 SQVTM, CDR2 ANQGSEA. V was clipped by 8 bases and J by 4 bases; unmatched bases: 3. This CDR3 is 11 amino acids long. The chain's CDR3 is CSTQGAYGYTF. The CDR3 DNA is TGCAGCACTCAGGGGGCCTATGGCTACACCTTC.

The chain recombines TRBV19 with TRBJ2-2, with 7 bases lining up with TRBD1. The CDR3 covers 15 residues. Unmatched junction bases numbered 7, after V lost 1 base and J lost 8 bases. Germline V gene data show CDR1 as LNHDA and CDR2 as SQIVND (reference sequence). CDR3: CASSIGTGLLGELFF. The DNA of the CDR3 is TGTGCCAGTAGTATAGGGACAGGCCTATTGGGGGAGCTGTTTTTT.

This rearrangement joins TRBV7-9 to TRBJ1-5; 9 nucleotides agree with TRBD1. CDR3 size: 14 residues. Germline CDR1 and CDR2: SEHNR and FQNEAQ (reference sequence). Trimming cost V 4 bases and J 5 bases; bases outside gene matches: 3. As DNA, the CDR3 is TGTGCCAGCAGCTGGACAGGGGTAGATCAGCCCCAGCATTTT. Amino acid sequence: CASSWTGVDQPQHF.

As DNA, the CDR3 is TGTGCCAGCAGCTCATACACCCCCCTAGCGGAGAACTACGAGCAGTACTTC. Protein product: CASSSYTPLAENYEQYF. This chain uses TRBV7-8 with TRBJ2-7; 7 bases align to TRBD2. Germline CDR1 is SGHVS and CDR2 is FQNEAQ. The CDR3 totals 17 residues. V was clipped by 4 bases and J by 3 bases; unmatched bases: 15.

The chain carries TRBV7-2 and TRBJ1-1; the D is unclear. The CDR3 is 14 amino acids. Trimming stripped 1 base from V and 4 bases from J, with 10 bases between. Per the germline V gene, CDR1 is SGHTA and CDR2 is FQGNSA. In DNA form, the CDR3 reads TGTGCCAGCAGCTTAGGGGCAGGAAGCACTGAAGCTTTCTTT. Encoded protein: CASSLGAGSTEAFF. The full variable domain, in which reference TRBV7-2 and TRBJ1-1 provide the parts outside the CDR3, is GAGVSQSPSNKVTEKGKDVELRCDPISGHTALYWYRQSLGQGLEFLIYFQGNSAPDKSGLPSDRFSAERTGGSVSTLTIQRTQQEDSAVYLCASSLGAGSTEAFFGQGTRLTVV.

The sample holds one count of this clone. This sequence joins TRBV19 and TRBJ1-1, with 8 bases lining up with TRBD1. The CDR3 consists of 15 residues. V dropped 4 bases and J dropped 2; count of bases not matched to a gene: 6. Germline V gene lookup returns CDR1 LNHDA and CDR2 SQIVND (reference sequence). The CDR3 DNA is TGTGCCAGTAGTAACAGGGGGACAGCAAACACTGAAGCTTTCTTT. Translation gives CASSNRGTANTEAFF.

The CDR3 reads CASSLTSGSRRRATDTQYF. The CDR3 nucleotides are TGTGCCAGCAGCTTAACTAGCGGGTCTCGCCGGCGCGCCACAGATACGCAGTATTTT. The chain uses TRBV7-9 and TRBJ2-3; 9 bases agree with TRBD2. Per the germline V gene, CDR1 is SEHNR and CDR2 is FQNEAQ (reference sequence). The CDR3 is 19 residues long. V was clipped by 2 bases and J by 2 bases; unmatched bases: 14.

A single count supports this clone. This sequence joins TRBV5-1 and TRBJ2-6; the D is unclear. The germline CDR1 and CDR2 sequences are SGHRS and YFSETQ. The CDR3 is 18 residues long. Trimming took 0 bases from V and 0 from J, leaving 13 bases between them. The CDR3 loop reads CASSLVSRSYSGANVLTF. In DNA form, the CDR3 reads TGCGCCAGCAGCTTGGTGTCCCGGAGTTACTCTGGGGCCAACGTCCTGACTTTC.

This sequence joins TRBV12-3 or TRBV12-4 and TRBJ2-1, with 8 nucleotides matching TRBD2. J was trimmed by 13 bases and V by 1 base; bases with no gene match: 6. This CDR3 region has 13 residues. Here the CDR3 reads CASSLGGTSRQFF. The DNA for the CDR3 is TGTGCCAGCAGTTTAGGGGGGACTAGTCGACAGTTCTTC.

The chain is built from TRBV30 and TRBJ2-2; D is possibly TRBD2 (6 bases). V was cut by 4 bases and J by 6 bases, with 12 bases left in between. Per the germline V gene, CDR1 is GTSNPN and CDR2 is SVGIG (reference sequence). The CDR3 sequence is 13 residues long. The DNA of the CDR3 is TGTGCCTGGATAACCGGCGGGGCCGGGGAGCTGTTTTTT. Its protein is CAWITGGAGELFF.

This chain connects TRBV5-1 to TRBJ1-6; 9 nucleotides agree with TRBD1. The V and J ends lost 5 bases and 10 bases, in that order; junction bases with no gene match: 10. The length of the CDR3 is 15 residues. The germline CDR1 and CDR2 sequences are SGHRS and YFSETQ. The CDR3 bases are TGCGCCAGCAGTCAACAGGGGGCAGGAGAGTCACCCCTCCACTTT. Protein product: CASSQQGAGESPLHF.

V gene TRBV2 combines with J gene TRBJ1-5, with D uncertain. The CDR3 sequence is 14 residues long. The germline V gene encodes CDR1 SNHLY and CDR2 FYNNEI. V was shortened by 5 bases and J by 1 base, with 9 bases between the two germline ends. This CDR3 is CASSSGRSNQPQHF. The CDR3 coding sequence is TGTGCCAGCAGTTCTGGGAGAAGCAATCAGCCCCAGCATTTT.

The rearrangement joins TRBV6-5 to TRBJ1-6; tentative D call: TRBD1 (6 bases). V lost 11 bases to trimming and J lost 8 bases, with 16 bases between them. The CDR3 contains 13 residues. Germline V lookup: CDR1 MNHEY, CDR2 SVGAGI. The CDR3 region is CASGEGGYSPLHF. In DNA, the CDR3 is TGTGCCTCAGGGGAGGGAGGTTATTCACCCCTCCACTTT.

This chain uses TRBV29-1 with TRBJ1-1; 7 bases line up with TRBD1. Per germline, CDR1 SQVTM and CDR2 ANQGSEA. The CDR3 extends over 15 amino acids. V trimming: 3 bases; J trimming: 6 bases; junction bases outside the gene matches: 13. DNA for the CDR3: TGCAGCGTTGAGTACAGGGGCCCCCCGCGACCTGAAGCTTTCTTT. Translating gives CSVEYRGPPRPEAFF.

This CDR3 is CASRGGGANTEAFF. The CDR3 nucleotides read TGCGCCAGCAGGGGGGGTGGAGCTAACACTGAAGCTTTCTTT. The V and J genes are TRBV10-2 and TRBJ1-1, with a possible D match to TRBD1 (5 bases). Germline V gene lookup returns CDR1 WSHSY and CDR2 SAAADI. Trimming cost V 6 bases and J 2 bases, with 13 bases left between them. The CDR3 loop spans 14 amino acids.

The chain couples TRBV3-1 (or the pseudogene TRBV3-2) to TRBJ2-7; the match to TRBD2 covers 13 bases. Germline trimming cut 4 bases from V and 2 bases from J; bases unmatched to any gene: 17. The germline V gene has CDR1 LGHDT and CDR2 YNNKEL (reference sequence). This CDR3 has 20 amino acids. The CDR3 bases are TGTGCCAGCAGCCTCAAACTAGCGGGAGGGCCAGAGCTCCCAGCCTACGAGCAGTACTTC. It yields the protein CASSLKLAGGPELPAYEQYF.